These 25 T cell receptor beta chains originate from one sample sequenced in a study of OX40 agonist ivuxolimab in advanced cancers. TCRdb's table, derived via immunoSEQ multiplex PCR, lists solely in-frame clones and lacks some. The sample lists about 49,000 clones; under 90% were seen once. Material: CD4+ or CD8+ T cells sorted from blood, obtained in a trial of the OX40 agonist ivuxolimab. Receptors originate from an adult with an advanced solid tumor such as melanoma, head and neck, liver or kidney cancer.

The chain couples TRBV4-2 to TRBJ2-3; 13 bases are shared with TRBD2. Looked up from germline, CDR1 is LGHNA and CDR2 is YNFKEQ. V was pared by 4 bases and J by 0 bases, with 7 bases of the junction left unmatched. The CDR3 runs 18 residues. CDR3 coding DNA: TGTGCCAGCAGCCTGACTAGCGGGGGGACGCCTAGCACAGATACGCAGTATTTT. Its protein is CASSLTSGGTPSTDTQYF.

The chain uses TRBV6-1 and TRBJ2-7; D may be TRBD1 or TRBD2 (5 bases each). The CDR3 has 13 amino acids. CDR1 is MNHNS, CDR2 SASEGT, per germline. V was clipped by 4 bases and J by 2 bases, with 9 bases between them. CDR3 amino acids: CASSAGTAYEQYV. In DNA form, the CDR3 reads TGTGCCAGCAGTGCCGGGACCGCCTACGAGCAGTACGTC.

This clone was picked up one time. The V and J genes are TRBV29-1 and TRBJ2-1; D gene uncertain. CDR1 is SQVTM, CDR2 ANQGSEA, per germline. The CDR3 runs to 14 residues. V was shortened by 3 bases and J by 2 bases, with 11 bases between the two germline ends. This CDR3 reads CSVDNSRAYNEQFF. As DNA, the CDR3 is TGCAGCGTTGATAACAGTAGGGCCTACAATGAGCAGTTCTTC.

By share of the sample, this clone is medium-sized. This chain uses TRBV5-5 with TRBJ2-3; no clear D. CDR3 size: 14 residues. Trimming removed 0 bases at V and 3 bases at J, with 8 bases between. The germline gives CDR1 SGHKS, CDR2 YYEKEE (reference sequence). Here the CDR3 DNA reads TGTGCCAGCAGCTTGGACCAGAATACAGATACGCAGTATTTT. Its protein is CASSLDQNTDTQYF. The whole variable domain, filled in from reference TRBV5-5 and TRBJ2-3, reads DAGVTQSPTHLIKTRGQQVTLRCSPISGHKSVSWYQQVLGQGPQFIFQYYEKEERGRGNFPDRFSARQFPNYSSELNVNALLLGDSALYLCASSLDQNTDTQYFGPGTRLTVL.

The V and J genes are TRBV5-6 and TRBJ1-3, with a possible D match to TRBD1 (6 bases). Deletions cut 0 bases from V and 2 bases from J, with 9 bases between. The CDR3 consists of 15 residues. Germline V gene data show CDR1 as SGHDT and CDR2 as YYEEEE. In DNA, the CDR3 is TGTGCCAGCAGCTTGGGGGGGGCTGCTGGAAACACCATATATTTT. This translates into CASSLGGAAGNTIYF. Combining the CDR3 with reference TRBV5-6 and TRBJ1-3 gives the whole variable domain DAGVTQSPTHLIKTRGQQVTLRCSPKSGHDTVSWYQQALGQGPQFIFQYYEEEERQRGNFPDRFSGHQFPNYSSELNVNALLLGDSALYLCASSLGGAAGNTIYFGEGSWLTVV.

V is TRBV4-3 and J is TRBJ2-1; a possible D gene is TRBD1 (6 bases). V lost 4 bases and J 3 bases, leaving 13 bases between the germline ends. The germline CDR1 and CDR2 sequences are LGHNA and YSLEER. The CDR3 runs to 15 residues. The CDR3 DNA follows: TGCGCCAGCAGCCCGACAGGAGCCAACTACAATGAGCAGTTCTTC. It codes for CASSPTGANYNEQFF.

This chain connects TRBV4-3 to TRBJ2-7; 11 positions agree with TRBD2. Germline V gene data show CDR1 as LGHNA and CDR2 as YSLEER. There are 18 residues in the CDR3. The ends lost 0 bases at V and 0 bases at J; junction bases unmatched: 7. The CDR3 spells CASSQELAGAETSYEQYF. CDR3 nucleotide sequence: TGCGCCAGCAGCCAAGAACTAGCGGGAGCAGAAACCTCCTACGAGCAGTACTTC.

This clone has just one count. This rearrangement joins TRBV25-1 to TRBJ2-7; D perhaps matches TRBD1 (5 bases). The germline CDR1 and CDR2 sequences are MGHDK and SYGVNS. The CDR3 length is 16 residues. Trimming took 5 bases from V and 1 from J, leaving 18 bases between them. CDR3 sequence reads: CASSTPRRGGSYEQYF. For the CDR3, the DNA is TGTGCCAGCAGTACCCCTAGAAGGGGTGGTTCCTACGAGCAGTACTTC.

Only a few counts were recorded for this clone. The rearrangement joins TRBV2 to TRBJ2-7, with D maybe TRBD2 (5 bases). Trimming pared 6 bases from V and 4 bases from J, leaving 19 bases between. The germline gives CDR1 SNHLY, CDR2 FYNNEI. The CDR3 length is 15 residues. Here the CDR3 reads CASRVNPGVKYEQYV. The CDR3 DNA follows: TGTGCCAGCAGAGTTAACCCCGGGGTTAAGTACGAGCAGTACGTC.

The rearrangement joins TRBV11-2 to TRBJ1-3; no firm D call. Germline V gene lookup returns CDR1 SGHAT and CDR2 FQNNGV. The V end lost 0 bases, the J end lost 4 bases, and 10 bases lay between the germline ends. The CDR3 length is 15 residues. For the CDR3, the DNA is TGTGCCAGCAGCTTAGATAAGGACGGGGGAAACACCATATATTTT. Its translation: CASSLDKDGGNTIYF.

The chain employs TRBV4-1 and TRBJ1-1; the D gene is possibly TRBD1 (5 bases). Germline V lookup: CDR1 MGHRA, CDR2 YSYEKL. The CDR3 covers 16 residues. Trimming took off 0 bases at V and 0 bases at J, with 11 bases between the two ends. The DNA of the CDR3 is TGCGCCAGCAGCCAAGACTTCGGGACGGTGAACACTGAAGCTTTCTTT. Protein: CASSQDFGTVNTEAFF.

This clone is termed medium-sized. J is TRBJ1-2 and V is TRBV28; 7 bases match TRBD1. The CDR3 covers 15 residues. The V segment lost 5 bases and the J segment 8 bases; nucleotides outside the gene matches: 14. The V gene's germline CDR1 is MDHEN and CDR2 SYDVKM. The DNA of the CDR3 is TGTGCCAGCAGTCTAGGGACAGAACACTCTTCCGGCTACACCTTC. This translates into CASSLGTEHSSGYTF.

This clone showed up just once. The chain uses TRBV29-1 and TRBJ2-1, with D uncertain. This CDR3 has 14 residues. The V gene lost 4 bases and the J gene lost 0 bases, with 10 bases spanning the gap. In germline, CDR1 is SQVTM, CDR2 ANQGSEA. DNA for the CDR3: TGCAGCGTTGTACCTAGAATCTCCTACAATGAGCAGTTCTTC. Translated: CSVVPRISYNEQFF.

Only a few counts were recorded for this clone. One junction end does not reproduce the germline sequence, and a read error may be involved. The V call is TRBV27, the J call TRBJ1-5; 7 nucleotides align to TRBD1. Germline CDR1 is MNHEY and CDR2 is SMNVEV (reference sequence). This CDR3 has 14 amino acids. CDR3 nucleotide sequence: TGTGCCAGCAGTTTGGGAGGGGGCAACCAGCCCCAGCATTTT. It is translated as CASSLGGGNQPQHF.

The chain is built from TRBV7-6 and TRBJ1-5, with no clear D. Per germline, CDR1 SGHVS and CDR2 FNYEAQ. The CDR3 runs to 17 residues. Trimming took off 1 base at V and 2 bases at J, with 15 bases between the two ends. The CDR3 coding sequence is TGTGCCAGCAGCTTAGAGGCCTGGACGTCGGGCAATCAGCCCCAGCATTTT. Its protein product is CASSLEAWTSGNQPQHF.

This clone was recorded once. The chain uses TRBV6-5 and TRBJ2-7; no firm D call. Deletions cut 5 bases from V and 4 bases from J, with 6 bases between. In germline, CDR1 is MNHEY, CDR2 SVGAGI. This CDR3 has 11 residues. The DNA of the CDR3 is TGTGCCAGCAGTCTCATTTACGAGCAGTACTTC. This gives the protein CASSLIYEQYF.

The chain uses TRBV2 and TRBJ1-1; TRBD1 agrees at 7 bases. There are 14 residues in the CDR3. Germline loops: CDR1 SNHLY, CDR2 FYNNEI. The V segment lost 11 bases and the J segment 3 bases; nucleotides outside the gene matches: 12. This CDR3 reads CAGTLRGRDTEAFF. In DNA form, the CDR3 reads TGTGCCGGAACGCTGAGGGGGCGCGACACTGAAGCTTTCTTT.

This chain uses TRBV6-6 with TRBJ2-7, with TRBD2 matching 7 bases. This CDR3 contains 14 residues. Unmatched junction bases numbered 11, after V lost 7 bases and J lost 5 bases. Per the germline V gene, CDR1 is MNHNY and CDR2 is SVGAGI (reference sequence). As DNA, the CDR3 is TGTGCCAGCACCGCAGCGGGACCCTCTAACGAGCAGTACTTC. Protein sequence: CASTAAGPSNEQYF.

The rearrangement joins TRBV7-9 to TRBJ1-1, with TRBD1 as a possible D gene (5 bases). Trimming pared 5 bases from V and 0 bases from J, leaving 19 bases between. The CDR3 totals 17 residues. The germline gives CDR1 SEHNR, CDR2 FQNEAQ (reference sequence). CDR3 coding DNA: TGTGCCAGCAGCCCCTTAGGCACCCAGGGTCTGAACACTGAAGCTTTCTTT. Its translation: CASSPLGTQGLNTEAFF. Based on the CDR3 plus reference TRBV7-9 and TRBJ1-1, the full variable domain is DTGVSQNPRHKITKRGQNVTFRCDPISEHNRLYWYRQTLGQGPEFLTYFQNEAQLEKSRLLSDRFSAERPKGSFSTLEIQRTEQGDSAMYLCASSPLGTQGLNTEAFFGQGTRLTVV.

Of note for this clone: Within the sample, other DNA sequences also encode this same CDR3. The chain links TRBV7-2 to TRBJ1-5; the match to TRBD1 covers 7 bases. Per the germline V gene, CDR1 is SGHTA and CDR2 is FQGNSA. The trim removed 5 bases at V and 2 bases at J, leaving 3 bases unmatched. CDR3 size: 14 residues. The CDR3: CASSPDRGNQPQHF. DNA for the CDR3: TGTGCCAGCAGCCCCGACAGGGGCAATCAGCCCCAGCATTTT.

V and J are TRBV19 and TRBJ1-1; no clear D. The CDR3 has 11 amino acids. V lost 5 bases to trimming and J lost 6 bases, with 7 bases between them. In germline, CDR1 is LNHDA, CDR2 SQIVND (reference sequence). The CDR3 is CASSPGAEAFF. CDR3 in DNA: TGTGCCAGTAGTCCCGGAGCTGAAGCTTTCTTT.

Written as DNA, the CDR3 is TGTGCCAGCAGCCTAGGGGAGGTGGGTTTTAGGAACAATGAGCAGTTCTTC. Encoded protein: CASSLGEVGFRNNEQFF. The chain joins TRBV9 to TRBJ2-1; D may be TRBD2 (6 bases). The germline CDR1 and CDR2 sequences are SGDLS and YYNGEE. V shed 4 bases and J shed 5 bases, with 22 bases lying between them. CDR3 length: 17 amino acids.

This chain joins TRBV7-8 and TRBJ2-1; 10 positions agree with TRBD1. J lost 9 bases, V lost 1 base, and 9 bases had no gene match. Per the germline V gene, CDR1 is SGHVS and CDR2 is FQNEAQ. This CDR3 region has 16 residues. CDR3 coding DNA: TGTGCCAGCAGCTTAGAGGCGGGACAGGGGAACGGTGAGCAGTTCTTC. Translation gives CASSLEAGQGNGEQFF. Based on the CDR3 plus reference TRBV7-8 and TRBJ2-1, the full variable domain is GAGVSQSPRYKVAKRGQDVALRCDPISGHVSLFWYQQALGQGPEFLTYFQNEAQLDKSGLPSDRFFAERPEGSVSTLKIQRTQQEDSAVYLCASSLEAGQGNGEQFFGPGTRLTVL.

The chain combines TRBV7-9 with TRBJ1-1; no clear D gene. The CDR3 is 15 amino acids. V was clipped by 1 base and J by 3 bases, with 12 bases between them. Germline-derived CDR1 and CDR2 are SEHNR and FQNEAQ (reference sequence). The CDR3 coding sequence is TGTGCCAGCAGCTTAGACGGGTCGTGGGACACTGAAGCTTTCTTT. Translation gives CASSLDGSWDTEAFF.

The table lists this clone with a count of one. This chain links TRBV27 with TRBJ2-1; no definite D call. The CDR3 has 14 residues. CDR1 and CDR2 from the germline V gene are MNHEY and SMNVEV (reference sequence). V dropped 5 bases and J dropped 5 bases, with 13 bases sitting between them. CDR3 region: CASSISTSDNEQFF. The CDR3 region has the DNA TGTGCCAGCAGTATTTCGACGAGCGACAATGAGCAGTTCTTC.